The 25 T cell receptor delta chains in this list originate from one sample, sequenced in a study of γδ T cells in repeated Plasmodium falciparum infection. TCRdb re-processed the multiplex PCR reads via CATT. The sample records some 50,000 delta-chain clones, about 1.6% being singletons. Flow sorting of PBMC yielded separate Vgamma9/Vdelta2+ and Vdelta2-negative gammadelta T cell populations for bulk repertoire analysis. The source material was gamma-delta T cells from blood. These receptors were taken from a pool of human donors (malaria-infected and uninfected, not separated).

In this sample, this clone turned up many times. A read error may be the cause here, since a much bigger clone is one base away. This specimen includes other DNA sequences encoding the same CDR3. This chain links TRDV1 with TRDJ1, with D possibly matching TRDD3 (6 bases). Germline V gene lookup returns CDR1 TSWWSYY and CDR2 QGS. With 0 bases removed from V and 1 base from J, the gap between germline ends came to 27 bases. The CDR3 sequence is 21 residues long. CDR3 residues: CALGELVPLGSSSQCTDKLIF. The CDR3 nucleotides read TGTGCTCTTGGGGAACTAGTACCTCTGGGGTCATCCAGTCAATGCACCGATAAACTCATCTTT.

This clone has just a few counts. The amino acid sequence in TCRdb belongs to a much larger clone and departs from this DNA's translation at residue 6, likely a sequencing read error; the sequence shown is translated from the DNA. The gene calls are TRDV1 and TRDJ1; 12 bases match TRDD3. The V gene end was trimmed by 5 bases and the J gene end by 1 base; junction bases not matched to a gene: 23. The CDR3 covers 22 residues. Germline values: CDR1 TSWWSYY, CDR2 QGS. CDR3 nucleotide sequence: TGTGCTCTTGGGAAGGTCCCCAAGGACAAAATTCTGGGGGATACGCGCACCGATAAACTCATCTTT. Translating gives CALGKVPKDKILGDTRTDKLIF.

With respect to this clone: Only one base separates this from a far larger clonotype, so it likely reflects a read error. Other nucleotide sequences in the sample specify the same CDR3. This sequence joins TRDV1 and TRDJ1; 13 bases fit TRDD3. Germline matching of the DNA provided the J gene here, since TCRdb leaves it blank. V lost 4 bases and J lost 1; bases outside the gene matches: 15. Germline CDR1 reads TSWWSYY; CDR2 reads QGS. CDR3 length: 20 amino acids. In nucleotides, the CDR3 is TGTGCTCTTGGGGGGCGGTCCCCCTACTGGGGGATACGGATCACCGATAAACTCATCTTT. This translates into CALGGRSPYWGIRITDKLIF.

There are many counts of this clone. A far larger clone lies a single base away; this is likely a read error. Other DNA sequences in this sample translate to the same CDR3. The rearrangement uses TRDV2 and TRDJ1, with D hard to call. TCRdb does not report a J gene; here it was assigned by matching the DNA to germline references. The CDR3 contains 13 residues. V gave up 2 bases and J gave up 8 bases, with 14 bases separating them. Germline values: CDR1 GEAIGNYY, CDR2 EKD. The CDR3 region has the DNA TGTGCCTGTGACAGTGTAGGAGTCGACAAACTCATCTTT. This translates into CACDSVGVDKLIF.

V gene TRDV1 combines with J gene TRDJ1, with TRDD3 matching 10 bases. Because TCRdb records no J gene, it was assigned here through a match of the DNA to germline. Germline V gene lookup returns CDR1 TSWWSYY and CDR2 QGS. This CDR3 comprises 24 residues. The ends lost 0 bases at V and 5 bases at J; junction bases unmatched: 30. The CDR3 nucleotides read TGTGCTCTTGGGGAACTTTGCCCTCAATTCCTCCCTTTGCTGGGGGATATATCGTTTGATAAACTCATCTTT. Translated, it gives CALGELCPQFLPLLGDISFDKLIF.

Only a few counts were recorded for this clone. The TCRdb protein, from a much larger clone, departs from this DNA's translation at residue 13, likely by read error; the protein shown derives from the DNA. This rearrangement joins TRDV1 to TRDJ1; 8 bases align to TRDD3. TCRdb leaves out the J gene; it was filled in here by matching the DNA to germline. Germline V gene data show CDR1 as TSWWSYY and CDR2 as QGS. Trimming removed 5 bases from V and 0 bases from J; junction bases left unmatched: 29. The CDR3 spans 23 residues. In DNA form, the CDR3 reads TGTGCTCTTGGGCAGTATTCCGTAGACCACTGGGGGGTAACGGTGGGGGACACCGATAAACTCATCTTT. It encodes CALGQYSVDHWGVTVGDTDKLIF.

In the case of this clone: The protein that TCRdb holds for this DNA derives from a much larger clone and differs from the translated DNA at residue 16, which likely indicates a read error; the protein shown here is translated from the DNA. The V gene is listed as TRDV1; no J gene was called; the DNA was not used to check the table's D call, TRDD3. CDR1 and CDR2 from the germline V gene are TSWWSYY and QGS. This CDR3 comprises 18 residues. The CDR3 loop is CALGETQELLGDTLKPIF. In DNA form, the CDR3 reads TGTGCTCTTGGGGAAACGCAGGAACTACTGGGGGATACCCTTAAACCCATCTTT.

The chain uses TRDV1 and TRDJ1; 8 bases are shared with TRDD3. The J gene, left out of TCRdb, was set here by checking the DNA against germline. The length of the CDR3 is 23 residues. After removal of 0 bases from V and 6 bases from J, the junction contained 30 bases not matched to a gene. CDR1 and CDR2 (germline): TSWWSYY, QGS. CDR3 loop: CALGELPYSSQWTGGRRCYKLIF. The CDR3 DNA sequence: TGTGCTCTTGGGGAACTTCCTTACTCATCGCAATGGACTGGGGGCCGGCGGTGCTATAAACTCATCTTT.

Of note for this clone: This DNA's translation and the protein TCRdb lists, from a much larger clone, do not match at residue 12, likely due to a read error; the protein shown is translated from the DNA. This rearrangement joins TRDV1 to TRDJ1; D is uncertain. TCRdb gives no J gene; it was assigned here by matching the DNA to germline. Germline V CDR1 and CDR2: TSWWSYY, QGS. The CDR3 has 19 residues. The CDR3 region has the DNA TGTGCTCTTGGGGAACACACTCGTTTCTCCGGGGCTAACACCAATAAACTCATCTTT. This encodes CALGEHTRFSGANTNKLIF.

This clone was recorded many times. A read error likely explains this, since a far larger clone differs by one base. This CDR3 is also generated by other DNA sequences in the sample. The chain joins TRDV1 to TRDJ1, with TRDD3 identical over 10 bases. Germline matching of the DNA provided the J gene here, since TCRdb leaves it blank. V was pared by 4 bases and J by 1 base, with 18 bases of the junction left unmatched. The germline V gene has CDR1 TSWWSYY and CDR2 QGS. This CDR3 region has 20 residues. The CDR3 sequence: CALGAFRRDWGIPSTDKLIF. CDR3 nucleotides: TGTGCTCTTGGGGCCTTCCGGCGGGACTGGGGGATTCCAAGCACCGATAAACTCATCTTT.

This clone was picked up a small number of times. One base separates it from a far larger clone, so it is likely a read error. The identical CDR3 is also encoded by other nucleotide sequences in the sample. The CDR3 sequence is CALGELVGIGRKQADKLIF. CDR3 nucleotide sequence: TGTGCTCTTGGGGAACTAGTTGGTATCGGGCGGAAACAAGCCGATAAACTCATCTTT. The chain employs TRDV1 and TRDJ1; no definite D call. The J gene, absent from TCRdb, was called here by matching the DNA to germline. CDR1 and CDR2 from the germline V gene are TSWWSYY and QGS. Trimming removed 0 bases from V and 3 bases from J, with 23 bases in between. CDR3 length: 19 amino acids.

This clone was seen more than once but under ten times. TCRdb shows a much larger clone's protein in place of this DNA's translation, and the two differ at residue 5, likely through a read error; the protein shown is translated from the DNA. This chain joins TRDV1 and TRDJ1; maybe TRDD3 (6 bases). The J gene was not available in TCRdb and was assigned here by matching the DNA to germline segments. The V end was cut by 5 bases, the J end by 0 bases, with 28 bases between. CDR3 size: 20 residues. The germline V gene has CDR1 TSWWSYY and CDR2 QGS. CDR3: CALGSIFAGGGYWYTDKLIF. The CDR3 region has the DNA TGTGCTCTTGGGTCCATCTTTGCCGGGGGAGGTTACTGGTACACCGATAAACTCATCTTT.

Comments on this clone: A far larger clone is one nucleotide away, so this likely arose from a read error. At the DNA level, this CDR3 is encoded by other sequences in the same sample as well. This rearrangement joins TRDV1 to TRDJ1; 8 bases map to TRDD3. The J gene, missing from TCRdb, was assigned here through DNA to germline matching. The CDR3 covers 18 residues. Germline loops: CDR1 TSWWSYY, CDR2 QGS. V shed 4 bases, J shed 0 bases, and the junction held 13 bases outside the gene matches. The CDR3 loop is CALGALPLLGVNTDKLIF. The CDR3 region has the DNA TGTGCTCTTGGGGCTCTTCCTCTACTGGGGGTCAACACCGATAAACTCATCTTT.

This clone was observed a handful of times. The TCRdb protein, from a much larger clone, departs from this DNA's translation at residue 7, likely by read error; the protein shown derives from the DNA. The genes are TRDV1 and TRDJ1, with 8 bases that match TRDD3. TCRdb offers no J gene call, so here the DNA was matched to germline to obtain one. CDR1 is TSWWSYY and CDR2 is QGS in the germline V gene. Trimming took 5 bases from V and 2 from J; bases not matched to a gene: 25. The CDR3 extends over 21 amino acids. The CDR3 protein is CALGPQGASFGIRGRTDKLIF. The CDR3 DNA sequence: TGTGCTCTTGGGCCCCAGGGGGCGTCCTTTGGGATACGGGGAAGGACCGATAAACTCATCTTT.

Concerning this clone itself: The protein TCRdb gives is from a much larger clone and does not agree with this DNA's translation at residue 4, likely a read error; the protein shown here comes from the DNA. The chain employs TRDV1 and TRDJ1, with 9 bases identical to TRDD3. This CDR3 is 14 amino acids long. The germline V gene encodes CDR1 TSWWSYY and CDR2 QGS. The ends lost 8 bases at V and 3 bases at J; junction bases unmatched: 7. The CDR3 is CALFAGGYPDKLIF. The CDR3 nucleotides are TGTGCTCTTTTTGCCGGGGGATACCCCGATAAACTCATCTTT.

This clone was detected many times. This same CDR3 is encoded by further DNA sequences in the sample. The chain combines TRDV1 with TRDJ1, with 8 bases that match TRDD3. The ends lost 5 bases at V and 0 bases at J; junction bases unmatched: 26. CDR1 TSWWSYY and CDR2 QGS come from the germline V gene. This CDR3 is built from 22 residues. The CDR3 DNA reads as TGTGCTCTTGGGAAAGGGCGGTTCCTAGCGGGTGGGGATACCGGGTACACCGATAAACTCATCTTT. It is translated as CALGKGRFLAGGDTGYTDKLIF.

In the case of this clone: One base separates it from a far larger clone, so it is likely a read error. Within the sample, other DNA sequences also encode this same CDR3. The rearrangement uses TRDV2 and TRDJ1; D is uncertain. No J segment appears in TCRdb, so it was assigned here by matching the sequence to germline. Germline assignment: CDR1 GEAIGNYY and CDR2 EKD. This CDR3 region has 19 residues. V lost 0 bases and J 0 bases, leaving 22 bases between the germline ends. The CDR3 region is CACDTVKGIGEANTDKLIF. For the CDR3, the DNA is TGTGCCTGTGACACCGTGAAGGGAATTGGTGAAGCGAACACCGATAAACTCATCTTT.

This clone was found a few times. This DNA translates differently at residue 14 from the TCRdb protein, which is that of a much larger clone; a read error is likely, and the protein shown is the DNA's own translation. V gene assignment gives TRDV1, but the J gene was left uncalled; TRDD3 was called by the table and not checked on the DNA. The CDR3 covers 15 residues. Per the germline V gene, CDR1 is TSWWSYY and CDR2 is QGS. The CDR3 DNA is TGTGCTCTTGGGGATACCTATGTGGGGGACGATAAACTCACCTTT. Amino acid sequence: CALGDTYVGDDKLTF.

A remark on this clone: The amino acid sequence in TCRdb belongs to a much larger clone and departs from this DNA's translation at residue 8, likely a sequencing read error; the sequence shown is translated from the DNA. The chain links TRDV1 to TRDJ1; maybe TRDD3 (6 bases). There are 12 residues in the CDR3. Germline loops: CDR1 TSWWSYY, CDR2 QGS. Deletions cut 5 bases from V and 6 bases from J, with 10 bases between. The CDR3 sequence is CALGMGANKLIF. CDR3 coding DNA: TGTGCTCTTGGGATGGGGGCCAATAAACTCATCTTT.

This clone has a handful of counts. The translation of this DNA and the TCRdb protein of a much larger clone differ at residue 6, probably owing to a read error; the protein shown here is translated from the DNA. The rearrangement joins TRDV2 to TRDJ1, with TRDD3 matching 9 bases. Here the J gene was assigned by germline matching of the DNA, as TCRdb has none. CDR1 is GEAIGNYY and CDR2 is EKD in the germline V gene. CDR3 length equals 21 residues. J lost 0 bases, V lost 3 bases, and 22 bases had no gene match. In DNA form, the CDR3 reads TGTGCCTGTGACCCGGTCCCCCGTACTGGTCAGGGGATACGGTACACCGATAAACTCATCTTT. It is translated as CACDPVPRTGQGIRYTDKLIF.

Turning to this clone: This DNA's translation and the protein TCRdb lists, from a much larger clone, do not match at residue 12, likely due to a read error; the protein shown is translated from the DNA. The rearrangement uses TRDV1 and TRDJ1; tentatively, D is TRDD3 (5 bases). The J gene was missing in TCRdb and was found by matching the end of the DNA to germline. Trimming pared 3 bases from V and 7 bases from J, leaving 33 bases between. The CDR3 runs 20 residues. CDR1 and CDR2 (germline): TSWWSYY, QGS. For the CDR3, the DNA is TGTGCTCTTGGGGATCGGCATAGCGTCCGAGGGAGGGTGGGGAGAGTTAAACTCATCTTT. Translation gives CALGDRHSVRGRVGRVKLIF.

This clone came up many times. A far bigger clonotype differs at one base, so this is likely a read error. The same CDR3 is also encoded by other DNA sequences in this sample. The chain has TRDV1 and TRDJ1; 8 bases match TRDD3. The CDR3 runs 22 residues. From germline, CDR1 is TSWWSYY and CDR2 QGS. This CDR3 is CALGELAFYWGLGVSNTDKLIF. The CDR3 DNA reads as TGTGCTCTTGGGGAACTAGCTTTCTACTGGGGACTGGGGGTCTCTAACACCGATAAACTCATCTTC.

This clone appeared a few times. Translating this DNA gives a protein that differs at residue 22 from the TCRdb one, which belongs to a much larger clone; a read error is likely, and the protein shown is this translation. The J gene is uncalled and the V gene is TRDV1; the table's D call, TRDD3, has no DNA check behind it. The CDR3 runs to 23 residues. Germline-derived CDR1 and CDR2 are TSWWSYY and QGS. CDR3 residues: CALGGGFLTLNWGIPGYTDKLTF. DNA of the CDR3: TGTGCTCTTGGGGGGGGCTTCCTTACACTTAACTGGGGGATACCCGGGTACACCGATAAACTCACCTTT.

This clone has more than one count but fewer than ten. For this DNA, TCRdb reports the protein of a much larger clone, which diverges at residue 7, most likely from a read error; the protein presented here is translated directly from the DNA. This chain's CDR3 is CALGHPDLTTWVGTDKLIF. DNA for the CDR3: TGTGCTCTTGGGCACCCAGACCTGACCACCTGGGTGGGTACCGATAAACTCATCTTT. This chain connects TRDV1 to TRDJ1, with D possibly being TRDD3 (5 bases). In the absence of a J gene in TCRdb, the DNA was matched to germline to assign it here. V dropped 5 bases and J dropped 2 bases, with 27 bases sitting between them. This CDR3 is built from 19 residues. In germline, CDR1 is TSWWSYY, CDR2 QGS.

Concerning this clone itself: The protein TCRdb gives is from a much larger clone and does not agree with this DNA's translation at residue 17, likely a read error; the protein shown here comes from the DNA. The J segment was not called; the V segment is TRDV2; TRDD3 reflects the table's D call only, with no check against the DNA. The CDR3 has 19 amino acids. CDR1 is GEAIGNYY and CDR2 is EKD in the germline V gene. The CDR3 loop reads CACENIGGLGSFATDKPIF. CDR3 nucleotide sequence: TGTGCCTGTGAAAATATCGGAGGACTGGGGTCCTTCGCCACCGATAAACCCATCTTT.